The clone carrying this T cell receptor (beta chain) was counted many times. Its target is unknown. Preparation of the unsorted libraries drew on 2 million PBMCs stored at -80 C. These data come from a study of neurological immune-mediated disorders. Study-wide points: Sharing of CDR3 amino acid sequences among expanded clones across subjects was absent, suggesting private repertoires in all groups.

Whenever a sequencing run was performed, it yielded over 190 million TCR-beta sequences from 15-18 subjects. TCRdb called the 5' RACE reads again in MiXCR, with one record for every CDR3 protein. The sample comprises 50,000 to 80,000 distinct CDR3 sequences, less than 5.5% of which are singletons, and about 6.9% rests with the top ten. The CDR3 consists of 16 residues. V lost 0 bases, J lost 2 bases, and 5 bases stayed unmatched. CDR1 and CDR2 from the germline V gene are DFQATT and SNEGSKA (reference sequence). This clonotype was obtained from a man younger than 45 with multiple sclerosis. Sequences were obtained from PBMCs. The chain has TRBV20-1 and TRBJ2-1, with 9 bases aligning to TRBD1. CDR3 protein: CSARDTGTGPYNEQFF. The CDR3 DNA follows: TGCAGTGCTAGAGATACCGGGACAGGGCCCTACAATGAGCAGTTCTTC.